The 12 T cell receptor beta chains below were found in one sample sequenced in a study of blood T cell repertoires in COVID-19. Assay used: immunoSEQ multiplex PCR; TCRdb lists only in-frame clones, some missing. The sample carries fewer than 200,000 clones, around 88% recorded once. The sequenced sample was peripheral blood. These receptor sequences come from a woman between 65 and 79 years old who had recovered from COVID-19.

V and J are TRBV2 and TRBJ2-4, with 7 bases lining up with TRBD2. This CDR3 is built from 14 residues. V gave up 6 bases and J gave up 3 bases; unmatched junction bases: 5. CDR1 and CDR2 (germline): SNHLY, FYNNEI. The CDR3 reads CASRAGVVKNIQYF. The CDR3, as DNA: TGTGCCAGCAGGGCGGGGGTCGTCAAAAACATTCAGTACTTC.

This sequence joins TRBV7-9 and TRBJ1-6, with D perhaps TRBD1 (5 bases). Germline-derived CDR1 and CDR2 are SEHNR and FQNEAQ (reference sequence). Trimming stripped 5 bases from V and 10 bases from J, with 15 bases between. The CDR3 loop spans 14 amino acids. CDR3 in DNA: TGTGCCAGCAGCCCGGGGGGGGTGGGATCACCCCTCCACTTT. It yields the protein CASSPGGVGSPLHF.

The chain recombines TRBV2 with TRBJ1-2; D is unresolved. Germline V gene lookup returns CDR1 SNHLY and CDR2 FYNNEI. The ends were cut back, 1 base at V and 5 bases at J, with 14 bases in the middle. The CDR3 covers 15 residues. The CDR3 sequence: CASSEGPLPQYGYTF. As DNA, the CDR3 is TGTGCCAGCAGTGAAGGTCCTCTTCCTCAGTATGGCTACACCTTC.

DNA of the CDR3: TGTGCCAGCAGCCATCGCGGGACTAGGGGCGCAGATACGCAGTATTTT. It encodes CASSHRGTRGADTQYF. This chain links TRBV14 with TRBJ2-3; TRBD2 aligns across 8 bases. CDR1 is SGHDN, CDR2 FVKESK, per germline. The CDR3 is 16 residues long. With V trimmed by 3 bases and J by 4 bases, 9 bases remained unmatched.

The rearrangement joins TRBV6-5 to TRBJ2-1; perhaps TRBD1 as D (5 bases). The CDR3 runs to 14 residues. The V end lost 10 bases, the J end lost 1 base, and 14 bases lay between the germline ends. CDR1 and CDR2 from the germline V gene are MNHEY and SVGAGI. The DNA for the CDR3 is TGTGCCACCGTCTCAGGGAATTCCTACAATGAGCAGTTCTTC. Amino acids: CATVSGNSYNEQFF.

The chain couples TRBV13 to TRBJ2-2; no definite D call. The CDR3 runs 13 residues. Trimming stripped 7 bases from V and 7 bases from J, with 13 bases between. Looked up from germline, CDR1 is PRHDT and CDR2 is FYEKMQ (reference sequence). The CDR3 loop reads CASTMAKYGELFF. The CDR3 DNA reads as TGTGCCAGCACCATGGCCAAATACGGGGAGCTGTTTTTT.

In its sample, this clone was seen once. The CDR3 spells CASSPSGTDTQYF. CDR3 bases: TGTGCCAGCAGTCCCTCGGGCACAGATACGCAGTATTTT. This chain connects TRBV27 to TRBJ2-3, with unresolved D. Trimming took 5 bases from V and 1 from J, leaving 7 bases between them. This CDR3 comprises 13 residues. Germline V CDR1 and CDR2: MNHEY, SMNVEV (reference sequence).

With regard to this clone: The sample contains more than one DNA sequence encoding this CDR3. V gene TRBV29-1 combines with J gene TRBJ1-2, with D possibly being TRBD1 (6 bases). The CDR3 is 11 residues long. The germline V gene has CDR1 SQVTM and CDR2 ANQGSEA. V was clipped by 4 bases and J by 6 bases, with 9 bases between them. The CDR3: CSVGRGDGYTF. The CDR3 nucleotides are TGCAGCGTTGGCAGGGGTGATGGCTACACCTTC.

This rearrangement joins TRBV3-1 (or the pseudogene TRBV3-2) to TRBJ2-1; 7 nucleotides match TRBD2. The trim removed 0 bases at V and 7 bases at J, leaving 12 bases unmatched. Per germline, CDR1 LGHDT and CDR2 YNNKEL (reference sequence). CDR3 length: 17 residues. CDR3 DNA: TGTGCCAGCAGCCAAGATTGGCGGGGGAGGTCGGGGAATGAGCAGTTCTTC. Translated: CASSQDWRGRSGNEQFF.

This chain joins TRBV27 and TRBJ2-7; TRBD1 might be the D (6 bases). The germline gives CDR1 MNHEY, CDR2 SMNVEV (reference sequence). The CDR3 length is 16 residues. Deletions cut 7 bases from V and 0 bases from J, with 19 bases between. Here the CDR3 DNA reads TGTGCCAGCACCCCTGCCCGAGGACAGAGCTCCTACGAGCAGTACTTC. Its protein product is CASTPARGQSSYEQYF.

This clone was recorded only once. V is TRBV6-1 and J is TRBJ2-5; 10 nucleotides line up with TRBD1. Per the germline V gene, CDR1 is MNHNS and CDR2 is SASEGT. V was clipped by 3 bases and J by 2 bases; unmatched bases: 3. The CDR3 sequence is 15 residues long. As DNA, the CDR3 is TGTGCCAGCAGTGATCAGGACAGGGGGCAAGAGACCCAGTACTTC. Translating gives CASSDQDRGQETQYF.

The genes are TRBV4-3 and TRBJ1-2; tentative D call: TRBD1 (6 bases). V was cut by 3 bases and J by 4 bases, with 12 bases left in between. The CDR3 totals 14 residues. Germline CDR1 and CDR2: LGHNA and YSLEER. The CDR3 loop is CASSQGALGYGYTF. The CDR3, as DNA: TGCGCCAGCAGCCAGGGGGCCCTAGGCTATGGCTACACCTTC.